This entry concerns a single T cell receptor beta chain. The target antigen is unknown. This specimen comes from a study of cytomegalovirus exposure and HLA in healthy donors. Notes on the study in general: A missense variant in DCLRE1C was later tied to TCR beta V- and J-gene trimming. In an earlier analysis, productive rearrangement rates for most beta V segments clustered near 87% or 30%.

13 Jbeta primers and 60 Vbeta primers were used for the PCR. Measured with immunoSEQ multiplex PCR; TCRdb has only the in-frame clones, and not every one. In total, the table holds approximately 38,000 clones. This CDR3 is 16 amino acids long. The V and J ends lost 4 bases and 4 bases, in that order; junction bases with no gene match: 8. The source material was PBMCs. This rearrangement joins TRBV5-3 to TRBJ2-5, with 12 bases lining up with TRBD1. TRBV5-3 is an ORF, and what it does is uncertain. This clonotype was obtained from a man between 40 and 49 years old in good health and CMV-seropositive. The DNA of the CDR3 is TGTGCCAGAAGCCGCGGAACGGGACAGGGGGCAGAGACCCAGTACTTC. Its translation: CARSRGTGQGAETQYF.